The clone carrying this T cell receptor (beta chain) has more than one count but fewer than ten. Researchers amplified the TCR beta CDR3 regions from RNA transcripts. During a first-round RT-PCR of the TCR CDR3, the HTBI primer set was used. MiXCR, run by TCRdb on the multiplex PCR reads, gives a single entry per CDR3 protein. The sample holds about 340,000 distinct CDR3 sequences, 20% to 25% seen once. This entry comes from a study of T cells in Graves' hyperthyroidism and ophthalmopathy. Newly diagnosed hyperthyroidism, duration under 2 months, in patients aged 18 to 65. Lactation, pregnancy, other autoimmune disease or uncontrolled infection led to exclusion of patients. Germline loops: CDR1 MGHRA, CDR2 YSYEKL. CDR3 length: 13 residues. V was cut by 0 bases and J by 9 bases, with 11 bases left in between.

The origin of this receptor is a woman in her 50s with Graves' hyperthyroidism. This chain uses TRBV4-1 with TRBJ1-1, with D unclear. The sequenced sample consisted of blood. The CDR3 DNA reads TGCGCCAGCAGCCAAGATTTCCGGGTTCAAGCTTTCTTT. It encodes CASSQDFRVQAFF.